Sequencing of this TCR beta chain was carried out in a study of shared T cell receptors in the human thymus. CDR1 is GTSNPN and CDR2 is SVGIG in the germline V gene (reference sequence). V dropped 6 bases and J dropped 3; count of bases not matched to a gene: 5. This CDR3 is built from 13 residues. Assay: immunoSEQ multiplex PCR; the TCRdb copy retains only in-frame clones and omits some. The sample records under 700,000 clones, around 78% being singletons. These records were also assigned to another study, of human thymus T cells. That report notes: Healthy Finnish infants undergoing corrective surgery for congenital heart defects were the donors. Resections that were taken during corrective heart surgery supplied the thymus tissue. Gene usage (both V and J) appeared biased in thymic and blood repertoires. Related research described strongly overlapping thymic repertoires in unrelated people.

The clonotype was recovered from a boy under two years old with a congenital heart defect. Sequencing was done on a sample of thymocytes. V is TRBV30 and J is TRBJ2-7; 10 bases fit TRBD1. CDR3 in amino acids: CACPGTGDYEQYF. CDR3 sequence (DNA): TGTGCCTGTCCCGGGACAGGGGACTACGAGCAGTACTTC.